This section outlines one TCR beta chain sequence together with its context. These data are taken from a study of blood T cell repertoires in COVID-19. Repertoires were generated with immunoSEQ multiplex PCR, while TCRdb's copy carries only in-frame clones and drops some. The sample has some 100,000 clones, 88% seen once. This CDR3 is 11 amino acids long. Trimming took 5 bases from V and 12 from J, leaving 11 bases between them. Germline V gene data show CDR1 as MDHEN and CDR2 as SYDVKM. The sequenced sample was peripheral blood. The rearrangement joins TRBV28 to TRBJ2-1, with D perhaps TRBD1 (6 bases). This clonotype was sampled from an older woman with acute or convalescent COVID-19. For the CDR3, the DNA is TGTGCCAGCAGTACTACAGGGAGGCAGTTCTTC. Its translation: CASSTTGRQFF.